The following is a TCR beta chain sequence with its context. The antigen is not known. A read error is possible here, since a much larger clone lies one base away. This entry is derived from a study of breast tumors, draining lymph nodes, adjacent tissues. Study-level points and caveats: Luminal-like breast cancer showed significantly higher tumor–nontumor repertoire similarity than basal-like. Data fit most tumor T cells coming from lymph node, expanding in tumor. Tumor repertoires ranked between lymph nodes and nontumor tissue in diversity, with V and J gene preferences.

Breast cancer patients provided tissue from their axillary draining lymph nodes. TCRdb redid the calling of the multiplex PCR reads with MiXCR, one entry per CDR3 protein. The table has roughly 110,000 distinct CDR3 sequences, 30% seen once. Germline CDR1 and CDR2: MDHEN and SYDVKM. The CDR3 has 14 residues. This sequence originates from a female donor with breast cancer. Some clones in this sample may be carry-over from other donors' samples. The rearrangement links TRBV28 to TRBJ1-2; D unclear. The sequenced sample consisted of axillary lymph node tissue. The CDR3 spells CANSLTRSNYGYTF. CDR3 coding DNA: TGTGCCAACAGTTTAACCCGGTCTAACTATGGCTACACCTTC.